The rows below give T cell receptor beta chains drawn from one sample of a study of control samples from healthy donors and cancer patients. Data came from immunoSEQ multiplex PCR; TCRdb stores just in-frame clones and leaves some out. Of under 200,000 clones listed, roughly 91% are singletons. The sequenced sample was blood. These receptor sequences come from a woman in her thirties in good health. The CDR3 runs from the conserved cysteine through the conserved F or W. The D gene is left open where the match is weak. Not every row has a clone size; where given, it reads once, few, many or a size class.

14	TRBV2	TRBJ2-3	NA	NA	TGTGCCAGCAGTGAGTTGCGGGGAGTAGATACGCAGTATTTT	CASSELRGVDTQYF
12	TRBV5-6	TRBJ2-3	once	NA	TGTGCCAGCAGCGCGGGACTTGATACGCAGTATTTT	CASSAGLDTQYF
15	TRBV4-1	TRBJ2-4	NA	NA	TGCGCCAGCAGCCAGACACCGGGGTCCAAAAACATTCAGTACTTC	CASSQTPGSKNIQYF
12	TRBV15	TRBJ1-4	NA	NA	TGTGCCACCAGCAGGGCTAATGAAAAACTGTTTTTT	CATSRANEKLFF
15	TRBV18	TRBJ1-4	NA	NA	TGTGCCAGCTCACCCCAGGGTAGTGGGGATGAAAAACTGTTTTTT	CASSPQGSGDEKLFF
15	TRBV18	TRBJ1-3	NA	TRBD1	TGTGCCAGCTCACTAACCGGGACAGGGAGAAACACCATATATTTT	CASSLTGTGRNTIYF
15	TRBV29-1	TRBJ2-7	NA	NA	TGCAGCGTTGAAGATCCGGGGCAGGGCTCCTACGAGCAGTACTTC	CSVEDPGQGSYEQYF
12	TRBV11-2	TRBJ2-7	NA	NA	TGTGCCAGCAGCTTAGATCGGTACGAGCAGTACTTC	CASSLDRYEQYF
15	TRBV18	TRBJ2-7	NA	TRBD2	TGTGCCAGCTCACAGACTAGCGGGAGCTCCTACGAGCAGTACTTC	CASSQTSGSSYEQYF
14	TRBV11-3	TRBJ2-2	NA	NA	TGTGCCAGCAGCTTAGGGCTGAACACCGGGGAGCTGTTTTTT	CASSLGLNTGELFF
14	TRBV27	TRBJ1-3	once	NA	TGTGCCAGCAGTCCCAGGACCTCTGGAAACACCATATATTTT	CASSPRTSGNTIYF
12	TRBV18	TRBJ2-2	NA	NA	TGTGCCAGCTCACCTAGCGCCGGGGAGCTGTTTTTT	CASSPSAGELFF
13	TRBV2	TRBJ2-1	NA	TRBD1	TGTGCCAGCAGTACGGGACAGTACAATGAGCAGTTCTTC	CASSTGQYNEQFF
13	TRBV3-1/TRBV3-2	TRBJ1-1	NA	TRBD1	TGTGCCAGCAGCCGTTCAGGGGGCACTGAAGCTTTCTTT	CASSRSGGTEAFF
15	TRBV15	TRBJ1-1	NA	NA	TGTGCCACCAGCAGAGGGGGCGTCGAGAACACTGAAGCTTTCTTT	CATSRGGVENTEAFF